This T cell receptor beta chain comes out of a study of OX40 agonist ivuxolimab in advanced cancers. Whole-study context: An agonistic human IgG2 monoclonal antibody against OX40 (CD134) was given. The mean age was approximately 56 years, ranging from about 20 to 79, with approximately 85% of participants male. Study-level findings and limits: At 0.1 to 3.0 mg/kg and by week 6, CD4+ and CD8+ T cells in the blood had expanded clonally.

This clone occurred once. Its cognate antigen is unknown. Germline loops: CDR1 MNHEY, CDR2 SVGAGI. CDR3 length equals 13 residues. TCRdb's table, derived via immunoSEQ multiplex PCR, lists solely in-frame clones and lacks some. Among tens of thousands of clones listed, about 94% were seen once. Any history of autoimmune disease or systemic immunosuppression disqualified patients. The J gene is TRBJ2-5, the V gene TRBV6-5; the D gene could be TRBD1 or TRBD2 (5 bases each). Gene TRBJ2-7 matches the end of the DNA better, so the J call may be wrong. The sequence derives from an adult with an advanced solid tumor such as melanoma, head and neck, liver or kidney cancer. The input for sequencing was CD4+ or CD8+ T cells sorted from blood, taken in a trial of the OX40 agonist ivuxolimab. CDR3 loop: CASSSREGYEQYF. Written as DNA, the CDR3 is TGTGCCAGCAGTTCCCGTGAGGGGTACGAGCAGTACTTC.